The 17 T cell receptor beta chains reported below all come from one sample, sequenced in a study of CD4 T cell repertoires in COVID-19. TCRdb keeps only in-frame clones here, not all; method: immunoSEQ multiplex PCR. Of 65,000 to 95,000 clones listed, 83% were seen once; the top ten hold about 0.5%. The sequences come from CD4+ T cells from peripheral blood, collected after recovery from COVID-19. These receptors were obtained from a human donor who had COVID-19.

This chain joins TRBV28 and TRBJ2-7; D might be TRBD1 (5 bases). CDR1 and CDR2 (germline): MDHEN, SYDVKM. Trimming shortened V by 6 bases and J by 4 bases, and 10 bases separated the two germline ends. The CDR3 runs 12 residues. This CDR3 reads CASSPDSYEQYF. The CDR3 DNA is TGTGCCAGCAGCCCCGACAGTTACGAGCAGTACTTC.

This clone was counted once. This chain joins TRBV6-7 and TRBJ2-6; D gene ambiguous. TRBV6-7 is placed among ORFs of uncertain function. This CDR3 has 16 residues. V was trimmed by 6 bases and J by 2 bases, leaving 14 bases between them. CDR3 amino acids: CASRVGFPPGANVLTF. The DNA of the CDR3 is TGTGCCAGCAGGGTTGGATTCCCCCCTGGGGCCAACGTCCTGACTTTC.

This clone was detected only once. The chain has TRBV19 and TRBJ2-3; a weak D match, TRBD2 (6 bases). Germline V gene data show CDR1 as LNHDA and CDR2 as SQIVND (reference sequence). The CDR3 has 16 residues. The V gene lost 6 bases and the J gene lost 1 base, with 17 bases spanning the gap. The CDR3 DNA sequence: TGTGCCAGTAGGGGAGGTATAAGGGGCGGCACAGATACGCAGTATTTT. Translation gives CASRGGIRGGTDTQYF.

The genes are TRBV27 and TRBJ2-2; 7 bases map to TRBD2. Germline trimming cut 2 bases from V and 0 bases from J; bases unmatched to any gene: 9. The CDR3 totals 18 residues. Germline CDR1 MNHEY, CDR2 SMNVEV (reference sequence). This CDR3 is CASSLRWLAESNTGELFF. DNA for the CDR3: TGTGCCAGCAGTTTAAGGTGGCTAGCGGAGTCGAACACCGGGGAGCTGTTTTTT.

The chain is built from TRBV12-5 and TRBJ1-6; TRBD1 is a possible D gene (5 bases). The V gene lost 6 bases and the J gene lost 7 bases, with 19 bases spanning the gap. CDR1 and CDR2 (germline): LGHNT, FRNRAP. CDR3 length: 16 residues. The CDR3 sequence is CASGAGVRPENSPLHF. As DNA, the CDR3 is TGTGCTAGTGGCGCGGGGGTCCGGCCAGAAAATTCACCCCTCCACTTT. Based on the CDR3 plus reference TRBV12-5 and TRBJ1-6, the full variable domain is DARVTQTPRHKVTEMGQEVTMRCQPILGHNTVFWYRQTMMQGLELLAYFRNRAPLDDSGMPKDRFSAEMPDATLATLKIQPSEPRDSAVYFCASGAGVRPENSPLHFGNGTRLTVT.

The chain joins TRBV3-1 (or the pseudogene TRBV3-2) to TRBJ2-3; D remains ambiguous. The CDR3 is 13 amino acids. V gave up 3 bases and J gave up 6 bases, with 10 bases separating them. The V gene's germline CDR1 is LGHDT and CDR2 YNNKEL (reference sequence). CDR3 sequence (DNA): TGTGCCAGCAGCCAGTCAAATCCGGATACGCAGTATTTT. Amino acids: CASSQSNPDTQYF.

This sequence joins TRBV7-2 and TRBJ1-5; D might be TRBD1 (5 bases). Germline CDR1 reads SGHTA; CDR2 reads FQGNSA. Trimming shortened V by 5 bases and J by 3 bases, and 14 bases separated the two germline ends. The CDR3 has 15 residues. As DNA, the CDR3 is TGTGCCAGCAGCCAGGGAGGACACCCCAATCAGCCCCAGCATTTT. This translates into CASSQGGHPNQPQHF.

About this clone itself: One junction end does not reproduce the germline sequence, and a read error may be involved. The chain joins TRBV20-1 to TRBJ2-1; D remains ambiguous. CDR3 length equals 10 residues. The germline CDR1 and CDR2 sequences are DFQATT and SNEGSKA (reference sequence). The CDR3 DNA reads as TGCAGTGCTAGCTACTATGAGCAGTTCTTC. Its translation: CSASYYEQFF.

The chain carries TRBV11-3 and TRBJ2-2, with a possible D match to TRBD1 (6 bases). This CDR3 is built from 15 residues. Germline CDR1 and CDR2: SGHNT and YENEEA. Trimming took 3 bases from V and 5 from J, leaving 13 bases between them. The CDR3 is CASSFAQGKTGELFF. The CDR3 DNA sequence: TGTGCCAGCAGCTTCGCGCAGGGGAAAACCGGGGAGCTGTTTTTT. The variable domain in full, completed from reference TRBV11-3 and TRBJ2-2, reads EAGVVQSPRYKIIEKKQPVAFWCNPISGHNTLYWYLQNLGQGPELLIRYENEEAVDDSQLPKDRFSAERLKGVDSTLKIQPAELGDSAVYLCASSFAQGKTGELFFGEGSRLTVL.

The chain combines TRBV14 with TRBJ2-1; 9 bases agree with TRBD2. Unmatched junction bases numbered 9, after V lost 7 bases and J lost 8 bases. Germline CDR1 reads SGHDN; CDR2 reads FVKESK. This CDR3 region has 14 residues. Here the CDR3 DNA reads TGTGCCAGCAACAAGCGGGAGGAGGGCTATGAGCAGTTCTTC. It yields the protein CASNKREEGYEQFF.

V gene TRBV12-5 combines with J gene TRBJ2-3; 7 bases are a match to TRBD1. J lost 4 bases, V lost 6 bases, and 7 bases had no gene match. CDR3 size: 14 residues. Germline values: CDR1 LGHNT, CDR2 FRNRAP. The DNA of the CDR3 is TGTGCTAGTGGAAGACAGGGTCTGGCAGATACGCAGTATTTT. Its translation: CASGRQGLADTQYF.

This sequence joins TRBV7-6 and TRBJ1-2; unclear D gene. This CDR3 region has 18 residues. Germline-derived CDR1 and CDR2 are SGHVS and FNYEAQ. Trimming removed 2 bases from V and 3 bases from J, with 22 bases in between. DNA for the CDR3: TGTGCCAGCAGCTTAACGCCCCAACTTACCAGCGTGGACTATGGCTACACCTTC. It is translated as CASSLTPQLTSVDYGYTF.

The chain combines TRBV19 with TRBJ2-3, with D maybe TRBD1 (6 bases). This CDR3 is 12 amino acids long. The germline V and J ends were trimmed by 8 bases and 8 bases, with 14 bases remaining between them. Germline V gene sequence: CDR1 LNHDA, CDR2 SQIVND (reference sequence). The CDR3 sequence: CASGNREGTQYF. The CDR3 region has the DNA TGTGCCAGTGGAAACAGGGAAGGTACGCAGTATTTT.

The J gene is TRBJ2-2, the V gene TRBV12-5, with D possibly being TRBD2 (6 bases). This CDR3 is built from 14 residues. Trimming pared 11 bases from V and 3 bases from J, leaving 16 bases between. CDR1 is LGHNT and CDR2 is FRNRAP in the germline V gene. The CDR3 reads CARLTGVYTGELFF. The CDR3 DNA follows: TGTGCTCGCCTCACGGGGGTGTACACCGGGGAGCTGTTTTTT.

This sequence joins TRBV3-1 (or the pseudogene TRBV3-2) and TRBJ2-5; D gene unclear. V dropped 2 bases and J dropped 4 bases, with 14 bases sitting between them. Germline assignment: CDR1 LGHDT and CDR2 YNNKEL (reference sequence). The length of the CDR3 is 15 residues. CDR3 DNA: TGTGCCAGCAGCCAATCCCGGGCGCCCCGAGAGACCCAGTACTTC. Its protein product is CASSQSRAPRETQYF.

The V and J genes are TRBV5-1 and TRBJ1-2; maybe TRBD1 (5 bases). Per the germline V gene, CDR1 is SGHRS and CDR2 is YFSETQ. V lost 0 bases and J 4 bases, leaving 16 bases between the germline ends. The CDR3 runs 16 residues. CDR3 region: CASSLVSGGRGYGYTF. CDR3 DNA: TGCGCCAGCAGCTTGGTGTCGGGGGGTCGGGGCTATGGCTACACCTTC.

This clone has more than one count but fewer than ten. Other nucleotide sequences from this sample produce the same CDR3. The gene calls are TRBV7-2 and TRBJ2-2; the D gene is possibly TRBD2 (5 bases). The V end was cut by 3 bases, the J end by 2 bases, with 7 bases between. From germline, CDR1 is SGHTA and CDR2 FQGNSA. The CDR3 has 14 amino acids. CDR3 sequence reads: CASSLSGNTGELFF. The CDR3 DNA is TGTGCCAGCAGCTTGAGCGGAAACACCGGGGAGCTGTTTTTT.